The 10 T cell receptor beta chains in this list originate from one sample, sequenced in a study of cytomegalovirus exposure and HLA in healthy donors. The primer mix had 60 Vbeta and 13 Jbeta primers. Here immunoSEQ multiplex PCR was the method, and the copy in TCRdb shows in-frame clones only, minus some. The sample has about 120,000 clones; 15% are singletons. The sample taken for sequencing was PBMCs. All receptors derive from a woman aged 18-29 years in good health and CMV-seronegative.

This clone occurred a few times. This rearrangement joins TRBV4-1 to TRBJ2-5; TRBD2 matches 10 bases. CDR1 and CDR2 from the germline V gene are MGHRA and YSYEKL. The CDR3 spans 16 residues. V lost 4 bases, J lost 1 base, and 6 bases stayed unmatched. The CDR3 DNA sequence: TGCGCCAGCAGCCTTCGGACTAGCGGCATCCAAGAGACCCAGTACTTC. Its protein product is CASSLRTSGIQETQYF.

The gene calls are TRBV5-8 and TRBJ2-5, with TRBD1 as a possible D gene (5 bases). The V end lost 4 bases, the J end lost 2 bases, and 18 bases lay between the germline ends. Looked up from germline, CDR1 is SGHTS and CDR2 is YDEGEE. The CDR3 is 16 residues long. The CDR3 protein is CASSPGAATRQETQYF. Written as DNA, the CDR3 is TGTGCCAGCAGCCCTGGGGCCGCTACACGGCAAGAGACCCAGTACTTC. Full variable domain (missing parts from reference TRBV5-8 and TRBJ2-5): EAGVTQSPTHLIKTRGQQATLRCSPISGHTSVYWYQQALGLGLQFLLWYDEGEERNRGNFPPRFSGRQFPNYSSELNVNALELEDSALYLCASSPGAATRQETQYFGPGTRLLVL.

In this sample, this clone turned up a few times. This chain's CDR3 is CASSSLAEQFF. Written as DNA, the CDR3 is TGTGCCAGCAGTTCCCTGGCCGAGCAGTTCTTC. The chain links TRBV27 to TRBJ2-1; D unresolved. CDR3 length: 11 residues. Trimming took 4 bases from V and 10 from J, leaving 8 bases between them. Germline CDR1 reads MNHEY; CDR2 reads SMNVEV (reference sequence).

This chain uses TRBV19 with TRBJ1-4; the D is unclear. Germline CDR1 and CDR2: LNHDA and SQIVND (reference sequence). The CDR3 is made up of 15 amino acids. V was trimmed by 11 bases and J by 1 base, leaving 17 bases between them. The CDR3 region has the DNA TGTGCCTCCCATCCGAGGTGGTTAACTAATGAAAAACTGTTTTTT. Translation gives CASHPRWLTNEKLFF.

As DNA, the CDR3 is TGTGCCAGCAGTTACGGCGGGAAAGACGCCCAGTACTTC. It encodes CASSYGGKDAQYF. This chain joins TRBV6-5 and TRBJ2-5, with D maybe TRBD2 (6 bases). There are 13 residues in the CDR3. Germline V gene lookup returns CDR1 MNHEY and CDR2 SVGAGI. Trimming removed 2 bases from V and 9 bases from J, with 13 bases in between.

CDR3: CTSSQDAGDSNQPQHF. In DNA, the CDR3 is TGCACCAGCAGCCAAGATGCAGGGGATAGCAATCAGCCCCAGCATTTT. The J gene is TRBJ1-5, the V gene TRBV1; TRBD1 is the table's D call and was not checked against the DNA. TRBV1 is marked as a pseudogene. The CDR3 totals 16 residues.

The rearrangement links TRBV30 to TRBJ2-2; D uncertain. The germline V and J ends were trimmed by 2 bases and 4 bases, with 11 bases remaining between them. CDR1 is GTSNPN and CDR2 is SVGIG in the germline V gene (reference sequence). CDR3 length equals 14 residues. The CDR3 coding sequence is TGTGCCTGGAGTCCCACCTTAGTCACCGGGGAGCTGTTTTTT. It translates to CAWSPTLVTGELFF.

This clone appeared a few times. The V and J genes are TRBV13 and TRBJ2-3, with 9 bases fitting TRBD1. With 5 bases clipped from V and 0 bases from J, the junction kept 9 bases outside the gene matches. Germline lookup yields CDR1 PRHDT and CDR2 FYEKMQ (reference sequence). The CDR3 length is 17 residues. The CDR3 nucleotides are TGTGCCAGCAGCACGCCCGGACAGGGGCGGAGCACAGATACGCAGTATTTT. Encoded protein: CASSTPGQGRSTDTQYF.

This clone occurred many times. The V call is TRBV2, the J call TRBJ1-5, with D tentatively TRBD1 (5 bases). Trimming removed 8 bases at V and 0 bases at J, with 17 bases between. The CDR3 sequence is 16 residues long. Germline-derived CDR1 and CDR2 are SNHLY and FYNNEI. The CDR3 loop is CASRVGGENSNQPQHF. The CDR3 nucleotides are TGTGCCAGCCGAGTAGGAGGGGAGAATAGCAATCAGCCCCAGCATTTT.

The rearrangement joins TRBV18 to TRBJ1-2; D may be TRBD1 (5 bases). Germline CDR1 is KGHSH and CDR2 is LQKENI. The CDR3 has 13 amino acids. Trimming cost V 6 bases and J 3 bases, with 11 bases left between them. CDR3 residues: CASSKGRDYGYTF. Here the CDR3 DNA reads TGTGCCAGCTCCAAGGGGCGCGACTATGGCTACACCTTC.